This T cell receptor (beta chain) is from a study of T cells after posttransplantation cyclophosphamide. Study observations and caveats: Recipient CMV seropositivity and CMV reactivation strongly tracked TRB clonality. Later post-transplant blood repertoires were often dominated by donor CD8+ memory clones. Blood and skin or GI T cell repertoires showed limited TRB overlap.

The CDR3 sequence is 16 residues long. Measured with immunoSEQ multiplex PCR; TCRdb has only the in-frame clones, and not every one. Of 20,000 to 25,000 clones detected, 73% appear once; the ten largest clones hold approximately 0.59%. Only a few counts were recorded for this clone. As yet, its antigen is unknown. On the day of bone marrow donation, the related graft donor provided peripheral blood. J is TRBJ1-1 and V is TRBV21-1; the D segment call TRBD1 is taken from the table without a DNA check. TRBV21-1 is a pseudogene locus. This receptor was identified in a woman in her fifties or sixties in good health, CMV-negative, and a related stem cell transplant donor. The specimen was memory CD4+ T cells sorted from PBMCs. The CDR3 coding sequence is TGTGCCAGCAGCAAACCCCCGGGACAGCTGAACACTGAAGCTTTCTTT. Protein: CASSKPPGQLNTEAFF.